These T cell receptor beta chains were read from a single sample in a study of cytomegalovirus exposure and HLA in healthy donors. This table comes from immunoSEQ multiplex PCR, and its TCRdb copy is limited to in-frame clones, with some not included. Recorded for this sample: more than 130,000 clones. Sequencing was performed on PBMCs. The source of these receptors is a man between 35 and 55 years old in good health and CMV-seronegative. The CDR3 runs from the conserved cysteine through the conserved F or W. Each record gives: V gene, CDR3 protein.

V: TRBV7-2
CDR3: CASSLMIQGAGSPLHF

V: TRBV29-1
CDR3: CSLSGGETQYF

V: TRBV27
CDR3: CASSPLTPTGGKPLHF

V: TRBV5-1
CDR3: CASSPQASGGPQRFNEQFF

V: TRBV10-3
CDR3: CAIIGQNGNTIYF

V: TRBV5-4
CDR3: CASSLAGGYYGYTF

V: TRBV18
CDR3: CASSPDRVGDTQYF

V: TRBV5-6
CDR3: CASSFGTGPYNEQFF

V: TRBV11-2
CDR3: CASSLDPTVLVGEQFF

V: TRBV28
CDR3: CASSPTDYLPGELFF

V: TRBV7-3
CDR3: CASSLGRSTDTQYF

V: TRBV6-6
CDR3: CASSYQGNYGYTF

V: TRBV18
CDR3: CASSPGIRTGPTDTQYF

V: TRBV2
CDR3: CASIGGQLEAFF

V: TRBV7-9
CDR3: CASSPRLAGAQETQYF

V: TRBV7-8
CDR3: CASSITGTNNYEQYF

V: TRBV5-1
CDR3: CASSLERVSNGYTF

V: TRBV7-2
CDR3: CASSLAGQGYF

V: TRBV15
CDR3: CATSIPHGTEAFF

V: TRBV6-1
CDR3: CASSESAYEQYF

V: TRBV11-2
CDR3: CASSSGTAENTIYF

V: TRBV2
CDR3: CASQGQGAVNEKLFF

V: TRBV5-1
CDR3: CASSLAGTGEKLFF